This TCR beta chain originates from a study of blood T cells in healthy people across ages. The authors ran a second PCR of roughly 6 to 12 cycles using a sample-barcoded 5' primer and a J-beta primer mix. TCRdb passed the 5' RACE reads through MiXCR, listing each CDR3 protein once. The sample lists hundreds of thousands of distinct CDR3 sequences, just under 25% occurring once. V was cut by 5 bases and J by 0 bases, with 16 bases left in between. This CDR3 has 17 amino acids. Germline values: CDR1 SEHNR, CDR2 FQNEAQ (reference sequence). This sample was shared with a second study, whose subject was T cells of mothers and their children.

The specimen was blood. The TCR sequence derives from a boy between 10 and 17 years old in good health. The chain recombines TRBV7-9 with TRBJ2-2, with D perhaps TRBD2 (6 bases). The CDR3 DNA sequence: TGTGCCAGCAGCGAAACCCCCGCGGGACCGAACACCGGGGAGCTGTTTTTT. Amino acids: CASSETPAGPNTGELFF.